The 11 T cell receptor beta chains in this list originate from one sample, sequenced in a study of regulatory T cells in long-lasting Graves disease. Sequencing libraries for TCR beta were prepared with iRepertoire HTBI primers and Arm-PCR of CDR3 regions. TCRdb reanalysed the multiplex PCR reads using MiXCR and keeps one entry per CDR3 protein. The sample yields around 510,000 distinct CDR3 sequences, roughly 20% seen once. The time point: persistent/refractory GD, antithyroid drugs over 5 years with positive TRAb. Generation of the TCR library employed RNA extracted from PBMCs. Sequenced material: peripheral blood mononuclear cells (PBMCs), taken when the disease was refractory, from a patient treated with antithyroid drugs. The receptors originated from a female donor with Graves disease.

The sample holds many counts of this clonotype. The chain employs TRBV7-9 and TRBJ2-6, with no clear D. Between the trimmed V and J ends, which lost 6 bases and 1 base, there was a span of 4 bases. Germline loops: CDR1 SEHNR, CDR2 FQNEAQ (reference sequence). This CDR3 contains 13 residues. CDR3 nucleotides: TGTGCCAGCAGGGGGTCTGGGGCCAACGTCCTGACTTTC. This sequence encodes CASRGSGANVLTF.

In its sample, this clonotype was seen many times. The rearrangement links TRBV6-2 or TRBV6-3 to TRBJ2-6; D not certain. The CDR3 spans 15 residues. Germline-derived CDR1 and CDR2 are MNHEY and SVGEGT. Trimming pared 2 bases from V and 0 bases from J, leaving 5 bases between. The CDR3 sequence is CASSYESSGANVLTF. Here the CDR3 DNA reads TGTGCCAGCAGTTACGAGAGCTCTGGGGCCAACGTCCTGACTTTC.

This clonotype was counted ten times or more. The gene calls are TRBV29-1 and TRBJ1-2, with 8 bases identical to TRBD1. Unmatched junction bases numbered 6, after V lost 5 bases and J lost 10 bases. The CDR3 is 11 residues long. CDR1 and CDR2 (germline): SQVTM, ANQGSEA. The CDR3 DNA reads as TGCAGCGTTAGGACAGGGTTGATCTACACCTTC. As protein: CSVRTGLIYTF.

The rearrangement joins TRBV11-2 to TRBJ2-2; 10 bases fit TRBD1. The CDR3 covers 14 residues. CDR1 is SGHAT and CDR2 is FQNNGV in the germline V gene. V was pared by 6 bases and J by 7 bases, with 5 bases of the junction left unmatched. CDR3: CASRTGGGSGELFF. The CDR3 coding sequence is TGTGCCAGCAGGACAGGGGGCGGGAGCGGGGAGCTGTTTTTT.

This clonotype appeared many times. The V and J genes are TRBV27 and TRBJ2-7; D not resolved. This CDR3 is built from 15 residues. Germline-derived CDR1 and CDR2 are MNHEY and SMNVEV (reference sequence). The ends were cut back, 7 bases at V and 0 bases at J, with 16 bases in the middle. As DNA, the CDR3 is TGTGCCAGCAAGTTGGGGTTAAATCCCTCCTACGAGCAGTACTTC. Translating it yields CASKLGLNPSYEQYF.

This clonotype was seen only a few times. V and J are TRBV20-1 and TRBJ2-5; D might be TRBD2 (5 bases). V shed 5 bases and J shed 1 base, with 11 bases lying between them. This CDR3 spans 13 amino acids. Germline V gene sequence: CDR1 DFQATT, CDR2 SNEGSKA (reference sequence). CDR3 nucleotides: TGCAGTGCTCAAGGACTCGTCCAAGAGACCCAGTACTTC. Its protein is CSAQGLVQETQYF.

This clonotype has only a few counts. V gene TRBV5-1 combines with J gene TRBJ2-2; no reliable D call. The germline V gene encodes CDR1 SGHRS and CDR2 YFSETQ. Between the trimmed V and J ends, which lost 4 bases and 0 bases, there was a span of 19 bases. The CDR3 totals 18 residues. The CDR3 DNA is TGCGCCAGCAGCCTGGAAAGACTCACCCGAGCGAACACCGGGGAGCTGTTTTTT. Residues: CASSLERLTRANTGELFF.

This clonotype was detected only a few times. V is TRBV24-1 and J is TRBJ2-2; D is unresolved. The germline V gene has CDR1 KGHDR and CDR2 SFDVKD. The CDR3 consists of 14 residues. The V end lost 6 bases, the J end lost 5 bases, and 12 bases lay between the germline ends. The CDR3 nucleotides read TGTGCCACCAGTCCAGCGCAAAAAACCGGGGAGCTGTTTTTT. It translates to CATSPAQKTGELFF.

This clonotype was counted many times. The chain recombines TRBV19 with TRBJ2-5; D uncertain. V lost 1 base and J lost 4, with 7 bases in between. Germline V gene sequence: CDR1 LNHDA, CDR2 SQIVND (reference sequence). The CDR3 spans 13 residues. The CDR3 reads CASSIAAPETQYF. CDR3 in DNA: TGTGCCAGTAGTATAGCGGCTCCAGAGACCCAGTACTTC.

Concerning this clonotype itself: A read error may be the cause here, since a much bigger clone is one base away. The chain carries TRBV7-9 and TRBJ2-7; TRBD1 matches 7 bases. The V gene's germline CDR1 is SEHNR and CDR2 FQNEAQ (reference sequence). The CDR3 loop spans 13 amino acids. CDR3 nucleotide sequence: TGTGCCAGCAGCCGGACAGGATTCTACGAGCAGTGCTTC. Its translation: CASSRTGFYEQCF.

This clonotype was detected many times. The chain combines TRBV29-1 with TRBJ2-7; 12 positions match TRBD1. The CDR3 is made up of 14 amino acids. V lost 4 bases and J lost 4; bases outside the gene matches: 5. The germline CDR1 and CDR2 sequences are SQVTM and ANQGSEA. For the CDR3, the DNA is TGCAGCGTTGTCGGGACAGGGGGCGCGTACGAGCAGTACTTC. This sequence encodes CSVVGTGGAYEQYF.